This TCR beta chain was profiled in a study of shared clonotypes between healthy human individuals. Per the original data handling: ImmunoSEQ gave junction-only sequences without quality scores, so filtering differed. Libraries were prepared by immunoSEQ multiplex PCR; TCRdb keeps only in-frame clonotypes and omits some of them. The V and J calls and clone size are taken from that table; D and trimming were inferred from the DNA. The sample has roughly 1 million clones; about 84% are singletons. The germline V gene encodes CDR1 MDHEN and CDR2 SYDVKM. J lost 5 bases, V lost 1 base, and 7 bases had no gene match. The CDR3 is made up of 16 amino acids.

The rearrangement links TRBV28 to TRBJ2-3; TRBD2 aligns across 9 bases. The TCR comes from a man aged 18 to 30 in good health. Some clones in this sample may be carry-over from other donors' samples. The sequencing input was memory CD4+ T cells from PBMCs. Subset described: CD45RA-negative fraction. CDR3 DNA: TGTGCCAGCAGTTTATTGCCTAGCGGGATGAGAGATACGCAGTATTTT. It is translated as CASSLLPSGMRDTQYF.